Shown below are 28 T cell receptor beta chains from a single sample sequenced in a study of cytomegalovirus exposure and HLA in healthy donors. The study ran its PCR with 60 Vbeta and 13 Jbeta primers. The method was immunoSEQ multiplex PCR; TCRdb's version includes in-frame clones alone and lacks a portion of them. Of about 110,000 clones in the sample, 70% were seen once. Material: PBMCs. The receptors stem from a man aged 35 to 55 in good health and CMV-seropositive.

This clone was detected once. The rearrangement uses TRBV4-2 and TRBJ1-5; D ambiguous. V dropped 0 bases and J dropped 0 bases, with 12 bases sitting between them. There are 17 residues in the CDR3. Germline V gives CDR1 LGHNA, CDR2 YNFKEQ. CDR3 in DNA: TGTGCCAGCAGCCAAGAGATTCAAACGGGTAGCAATCAGCCCCAGCATTTT. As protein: CASSQEIQTGSNQPQHF.

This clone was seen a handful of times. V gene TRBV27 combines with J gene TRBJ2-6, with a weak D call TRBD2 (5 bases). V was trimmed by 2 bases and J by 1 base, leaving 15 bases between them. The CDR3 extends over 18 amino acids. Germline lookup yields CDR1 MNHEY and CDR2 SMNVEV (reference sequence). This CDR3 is CASSLRGGSLSGANVLTF. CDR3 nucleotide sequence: TGTGCCAGCAGTTTAAGAGGAGGCAGCCTTTCTGGGGCCAACGTCCTGACTTTC.

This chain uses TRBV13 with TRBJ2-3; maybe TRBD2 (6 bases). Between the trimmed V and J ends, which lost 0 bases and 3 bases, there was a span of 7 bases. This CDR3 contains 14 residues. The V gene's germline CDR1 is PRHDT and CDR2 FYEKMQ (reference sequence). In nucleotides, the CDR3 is TGTGCCAGCAGCTTAGGGGCGGGAACAGATACGCAGTATTTT. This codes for CASSLGAGTDTQYF.

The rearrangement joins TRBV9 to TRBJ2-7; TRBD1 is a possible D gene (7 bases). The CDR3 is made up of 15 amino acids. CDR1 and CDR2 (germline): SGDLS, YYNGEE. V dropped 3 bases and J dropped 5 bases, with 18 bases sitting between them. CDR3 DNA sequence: TGTGCCAGCAGCGATTCGGCAGGGGGGACGGACGAGCAGTACTTC. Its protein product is CASSDSAGGTDEQYF. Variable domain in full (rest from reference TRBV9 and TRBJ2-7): DSGVTQTPKHLITATGQRVTLRCSPRSGDLSVYWYQQSLDQGLQFLIQYYNGEERAKGNILERFSAQQFPDLHSELNLSSLELGDSALYFCASSDSAGGTDEQYFGPGTRLTVT.

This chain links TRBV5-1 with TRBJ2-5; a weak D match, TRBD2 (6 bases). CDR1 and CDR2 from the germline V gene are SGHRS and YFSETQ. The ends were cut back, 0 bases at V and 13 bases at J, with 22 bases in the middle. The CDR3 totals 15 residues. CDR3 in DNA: TGCGCCAGCAGCTTGGAGGTTGGCGGGGAAGGGCCCCGGTACTTC. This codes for CASSLEVGGEGPRYF.

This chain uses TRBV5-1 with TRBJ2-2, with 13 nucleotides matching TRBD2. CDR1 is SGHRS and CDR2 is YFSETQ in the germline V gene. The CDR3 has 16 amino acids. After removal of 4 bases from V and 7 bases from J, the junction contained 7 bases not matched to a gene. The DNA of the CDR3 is TGCGCCAGCAGCCCGGGGACTAGCGGGAAAATCGGGGAGCTGTTTTTT. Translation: CASSPGTSGKIGELFF.

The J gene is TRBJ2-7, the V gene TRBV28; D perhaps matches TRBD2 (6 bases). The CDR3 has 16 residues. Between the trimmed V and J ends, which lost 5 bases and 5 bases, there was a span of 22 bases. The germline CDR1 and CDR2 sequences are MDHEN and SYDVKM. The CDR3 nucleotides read TGTGCCAGCAGTCTCTACTCCGGGACTCCGACCCACGAGCAGTACTTC. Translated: CASSLYSGTPTHEQYF.

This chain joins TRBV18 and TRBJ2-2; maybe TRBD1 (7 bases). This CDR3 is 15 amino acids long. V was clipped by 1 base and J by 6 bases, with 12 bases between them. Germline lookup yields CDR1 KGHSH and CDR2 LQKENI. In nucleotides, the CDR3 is TGTGCCAGCTCACCACGCCAGGGGGGACCCGGGGAGCTGTTTTTT. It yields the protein CASSPRQGGPGELFF. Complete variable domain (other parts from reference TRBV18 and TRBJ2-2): NAGVMQNPRHLVRRRGQEARLRCSPMKGHSHVYWYRQLPEEGLKFMVYLQKENIIDESGMPKERFSAEFPKEGPSILRIQQVVRGDSAAYFCASSPRQGGPGELFFGEGSRLTVL.

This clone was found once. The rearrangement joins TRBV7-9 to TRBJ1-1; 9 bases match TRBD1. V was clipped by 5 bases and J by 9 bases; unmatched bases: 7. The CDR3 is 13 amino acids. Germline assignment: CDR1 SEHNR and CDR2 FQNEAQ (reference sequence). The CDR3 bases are TGTGCCAGCAGCCCGACAGGGGGGCAGCAAGCTTTCTTT. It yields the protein CASSPTGGQQAFF.

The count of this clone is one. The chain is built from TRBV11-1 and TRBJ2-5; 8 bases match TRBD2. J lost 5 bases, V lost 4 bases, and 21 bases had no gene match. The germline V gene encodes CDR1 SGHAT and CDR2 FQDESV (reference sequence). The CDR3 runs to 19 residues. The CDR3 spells CASSSTPNAGGGLMETQYF. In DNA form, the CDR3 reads TGTGCCAGCAGCTCAACCCCCAATGCCGGGGGGGGGTTAATGGAGACCCAGTACTTC. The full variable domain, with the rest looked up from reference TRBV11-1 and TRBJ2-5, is EAEVAQSPRYKITEKSQAVAFWCDPISGHATLYWYRQILGQGPELLVQFQDESVVDDSQLPKDRFSAERLKGVDSTLKIQPAELGDSAMYLCASSSTPNAGGGLMETQYFGPGTRLLVL.

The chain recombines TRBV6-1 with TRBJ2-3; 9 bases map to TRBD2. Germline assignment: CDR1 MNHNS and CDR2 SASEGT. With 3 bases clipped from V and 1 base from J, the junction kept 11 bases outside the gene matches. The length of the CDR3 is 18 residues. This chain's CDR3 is CASSESQWTSARTDTQYF. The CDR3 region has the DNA TGTGCCAGCAGTGAGAGTCAGTGGACTAGCGCTCGCACAGATACGCAGTATTTT.

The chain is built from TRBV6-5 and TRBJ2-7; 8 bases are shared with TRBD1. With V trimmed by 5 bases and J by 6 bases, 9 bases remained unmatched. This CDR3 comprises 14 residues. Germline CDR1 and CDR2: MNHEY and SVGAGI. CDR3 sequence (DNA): TGTGCCAGCAGTACCCATGACAGGGGTGGCGAGCAGTACTTC. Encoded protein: CASSTHDRGGEQYF.

The CDR3 DNA is TGTGCCAGCAGGATACAGGGGGCGCGAGATGAAGCTTTCTTT. Protein product: CASRIQGARDEAFF. This chain uses TRBV28 with TRBJ1-1; 9 nucleotides match TRBD1. The germline CDR1 and CDR2 sequences are MDHEN and SYDVKM. This CDR3 is 14 amino acids long. After removal of 6 bases from V and 7 bases from J, the junction contained 9 bases not matched to a gene.

The CDR3 nucleotides are TGTGCCAGCAGCCAAAAAATGAACACTGAAGCTTTCTTT. Encoded protein: CASSQKMNTEAFF. V is TRBV27 and J is TRBJ1-1; D is uncertain. The CDR3 loop spans 13 amino acids. The V gene's germline CDR1 is MNHEY and CDR2 SMNVEV (reference sequence). V shed 6 bases and J shed 0 bases, with 8 bases lying between them.

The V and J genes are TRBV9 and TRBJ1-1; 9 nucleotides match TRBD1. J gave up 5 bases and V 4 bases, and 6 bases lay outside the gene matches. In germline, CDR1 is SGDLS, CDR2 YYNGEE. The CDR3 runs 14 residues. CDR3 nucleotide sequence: TGTGCCAGCAGCCCCGGGACAGGGAAAACTGAAGCTTTCTTT. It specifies CASSPGTGKTEAFF.

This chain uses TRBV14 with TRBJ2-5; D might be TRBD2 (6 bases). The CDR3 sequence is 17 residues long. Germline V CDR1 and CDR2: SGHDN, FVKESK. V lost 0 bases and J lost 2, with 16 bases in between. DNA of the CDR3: TGTGCCAGCAGCCAAGAATTTGGGGGAGGAGGGCAAGAGACCCAGTACTTC. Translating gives CASSQEFGGGGQETQYF.

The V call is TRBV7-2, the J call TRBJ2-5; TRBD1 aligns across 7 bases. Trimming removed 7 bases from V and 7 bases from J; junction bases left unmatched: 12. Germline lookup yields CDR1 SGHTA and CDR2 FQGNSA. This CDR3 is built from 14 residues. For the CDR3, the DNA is TGTGCCAGCACCCAAGGGGGCGCGGTGGGGACCCAGTACTTC. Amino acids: CASTQGGAVGTQYF.

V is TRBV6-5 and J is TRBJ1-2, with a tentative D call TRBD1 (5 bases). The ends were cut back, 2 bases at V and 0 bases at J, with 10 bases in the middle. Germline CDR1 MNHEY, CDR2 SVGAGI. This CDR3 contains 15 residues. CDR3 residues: CASSYGAASNYGYTF. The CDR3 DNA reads TGTGCCAGCAGTTACGGGGCAGCCTCTAACTATGGCTACACCTTC.

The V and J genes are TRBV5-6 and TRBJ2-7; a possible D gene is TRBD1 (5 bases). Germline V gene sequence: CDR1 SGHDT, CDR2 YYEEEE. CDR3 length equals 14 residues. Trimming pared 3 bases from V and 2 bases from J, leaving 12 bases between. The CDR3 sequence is CASSYNRPPYEQYV. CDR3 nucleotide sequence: TGTGCCAGCAGCTACAACAGGCCGCCCTACGAGCAGTACGTC.

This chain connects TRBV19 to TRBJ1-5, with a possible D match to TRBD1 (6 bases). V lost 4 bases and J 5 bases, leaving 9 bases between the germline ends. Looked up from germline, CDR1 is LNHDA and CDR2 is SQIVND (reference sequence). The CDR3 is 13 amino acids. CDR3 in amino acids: CASSTTGYQPQHF. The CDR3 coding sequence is TGTGCCAGTAGTACCACAGGGTATCAGCCCCAGCATTTT.

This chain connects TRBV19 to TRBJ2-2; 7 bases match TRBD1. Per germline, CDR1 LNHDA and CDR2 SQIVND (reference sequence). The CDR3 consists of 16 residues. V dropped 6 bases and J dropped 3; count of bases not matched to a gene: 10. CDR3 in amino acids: CASRNRGGFDTGELFF. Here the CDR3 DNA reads TGTGCCAGTAGAAACAGGGGCGGATTCGACACCGGGGAGCTGTTTTTT.

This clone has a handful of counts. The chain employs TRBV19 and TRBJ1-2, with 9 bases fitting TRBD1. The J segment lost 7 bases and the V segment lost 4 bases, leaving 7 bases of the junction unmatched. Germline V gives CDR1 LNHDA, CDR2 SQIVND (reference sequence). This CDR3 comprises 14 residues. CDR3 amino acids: CASSTGQGVGGYTF. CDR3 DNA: TGTGCCAGTAGTACGGGACAGGGAGTTGGTGGCTACACCTTC. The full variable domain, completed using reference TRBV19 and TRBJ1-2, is DGGITQSPKYLFRKEGQNVTLSCEQNLNHDAMYWYRQDPGQGLRLIYYSQIVNDFQKGDIAEGYSVSREKKESFPLTVTSAQKNPTAFYLCASSTGQGVGGYTFGSGTRLTVV.

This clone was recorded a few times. Here the CDR3 DNA reads TGCGCCAGCAGCGGGACTAGCGGGAGGTCCCTCTACCTTAGTTTCGAGGAGCAGTACGTC. Amino acids: CASSGTSGRSLYLSFEEQYV. The genes are TRBV10-1 and TRBJ2-7, with 15 bases lining up with TRBD2. CDR3 length equals 20 residues. The germline V gene encodes CDR1 WNHNN and CDR2 SYGVQD (reference sequence). The V segment lost 6 bases and the J segment 7 bases; nucleotides outside the gene matches: 22.

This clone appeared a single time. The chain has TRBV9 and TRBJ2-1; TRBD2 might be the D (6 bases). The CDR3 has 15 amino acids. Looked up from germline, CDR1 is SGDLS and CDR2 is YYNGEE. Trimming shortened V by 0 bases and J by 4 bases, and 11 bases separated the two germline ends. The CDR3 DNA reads TGTGCCAGCAGCGTAGTTGCGGGGAGGTACAATGAGCAGTTCTTC. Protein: CASSVVAGRYNEQFF.

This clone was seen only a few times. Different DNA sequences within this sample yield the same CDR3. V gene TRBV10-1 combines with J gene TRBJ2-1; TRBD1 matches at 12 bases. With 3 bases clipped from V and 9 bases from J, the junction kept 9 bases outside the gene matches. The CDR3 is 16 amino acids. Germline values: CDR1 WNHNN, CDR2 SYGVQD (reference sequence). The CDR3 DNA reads TGCGCCAGCAGTGACCCCGGGACAGGGGGCATGCTTGAGCAGTTCTTC. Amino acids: CASSDPGTGGMLEQFF.

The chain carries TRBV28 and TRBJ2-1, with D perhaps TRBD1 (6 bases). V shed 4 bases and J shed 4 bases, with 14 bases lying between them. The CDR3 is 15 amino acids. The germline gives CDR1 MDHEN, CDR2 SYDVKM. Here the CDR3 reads CASSSSGTNYNEQFF. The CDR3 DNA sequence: TGTGCCAGCAGTTCTTCCGGGACAAATTACAATGAGCAGTTCTTC.

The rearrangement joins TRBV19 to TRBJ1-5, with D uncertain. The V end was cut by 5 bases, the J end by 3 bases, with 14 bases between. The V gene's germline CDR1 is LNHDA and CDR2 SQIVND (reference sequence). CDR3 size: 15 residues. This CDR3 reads CASSLLRDANQPQHF. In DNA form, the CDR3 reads TGTGCCAGTAGTCTGCTGCGGGATGCCAATCAGCCCCAGCATTTT. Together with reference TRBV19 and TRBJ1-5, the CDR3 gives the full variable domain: DGGITQSPKYLFRKEGQNVTLSCEQNLNHDAMYWYRQDPGQGLRLIYYSQIVNDFQKGDIAEGYSVSREKKESFPLTVTSAQKNPTAFYLCASSLLRDANQPQHFGDGTRLSIL.

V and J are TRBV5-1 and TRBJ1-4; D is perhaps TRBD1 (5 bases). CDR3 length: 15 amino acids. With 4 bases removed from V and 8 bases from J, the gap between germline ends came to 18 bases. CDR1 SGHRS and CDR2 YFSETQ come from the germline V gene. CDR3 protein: CASSPRGSLGEKLFF. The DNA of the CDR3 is TGCGCCAGCAGCCCTCGGGGGAGCCTCGGGGAAAAACTGTTTTTT.